This TCR beta chain was observed in a study of neurological immune-mediated disorders. Looked up from germline, CDR1 is SGHAT and CDR2 is FQDESV (reference sequence). The CDR3 covers 14 residues. Trimming took 4 bases from V and 9 from J; bases not matched to a gene: 4. One entry per CDR3 protein, called by TCRdb with MiXCR from the 5' RACE reads. The sample has about 66,000 distinct CDR3 sequences, roughly 4.3% seen once; the top ten hold 6.9%. Source material: PBMCs. This chain connects TRBV11-1 to TRBJ2-1; 12 bases are shared with TRBD2. This TCR was sampled from a man aged 30-40 years with multiple sclerosis. The CDR3, as DNA: TGTGCCAGCAGCTCTAGCGGGGGGGCCGGTGAGCAGTTCTTC. It codes for CASSSSGGAGEQFF.